These T cell receptor beta chains were read from a single sample in a study of shared clonotypes between healthy human individuals. Assay: immunoSEQ multiplex PCR; the TCRdb copy retains only in-frame clones and omits some. The sample consists of 2 million to 3 million clones, over 85% of them appearing once. Sequenced sample: naive CD4+ T cells from PBMCs. The receptors shown here come from a man between 18 and 29 years old in good health. Some clones in this sample may be carry-over from other donors' samples. Each CDR3 is given with its conserved first and last residue. D genes are given only for firm matches. Not all rows give a size; the values are once, few, many and, for expanded clones, a class.

d_call: TRBD2
v_call: TRBV6-1
clone_size: -
j_call: TRBJ2-1
cdr3_aa: CASRAGTSGSYEQFF
cdr3_nt: TGTGCCAGCAGGGCCGGGACTAGCGGGAGTTACGAGCAGTTCTTC

d_call: TRBD1
v_call: TRBV6-1
clone_size: -
j_call: TRBJ1-1
cdr3_aa: CASSPDRGRAEAFF
cdr3_nt: TGTGCCAGCAGCCCGGACAGGGGGAGAGCTGAAGCTTTCTTT

d_call: TRBD1
v_call: TRBV14
clone_size: -
j_call: TRBJ1-4
cdr3_aa: CASSRAGTGGEKLFF
cdr3_nt: TGTGCCAGCAGCCGAGCGGGGACAGGGGGAGAAAAACTGTTTTTT

d_call: -
v_call: TRBV28
clone_size: -
j_call: TRBJ2-7
cdr3_aa: CASSLSSLESYEQYF
cdr3_nt: TGTGCCAGCAGTTTATCTTCTCTAGAGTCCTACGAGCAGTACTTC

d_call: TRBD1
v_call: TRBV11-3
clone_size: once
j_call: TRBJ2-6
cdr3_aa: CASSPEHRGSGANVLTF
cdr3_nt: TGTGCCAGCAGCCCCGAGCACAGGGGTTCTGGGGCCAACGTCCTGACTTTC

d_call: -
v_call: TRBV2
clone_size: -
j_call: TRBJ2-7
cdr3_aa: CASTGARTYEQYF
cdr3_nt: TGTGCCAGCACAGGGGCCCGAACCTACGAGCAGTACTTC

d_call: -
v_call: TRBV28
clone_size: -
j_call: TRBJ2-7
cdr3_aa: CAILGAPSYEQYF
cdr3_nt: TGTGCCATATTAGGGGCTCCCTCCTACGAGCAGTACTTC

d_call: TRBD1
v_call: TRBV7-2
clone_size: -
j_call: TRBJ1-4
cdr3_aa: CASSSNRGTNEKLFF
cdr3_nt: TGTGCCAGCAGCTCCAACAGGGGAACTAATGAAAAACTGTTTTTT

d_call: -
v_call: TRBV19
clone_size: once
j_call: TRBJ1-2
cdr3_aa: CASSLEGLRGYTF
cdr3_nt: TGTGCCAGTAGTTTGGAGGGCCTACGAGGCTACACCTTC

d_call: TRBD1
v_call: TRBV11-1
clone_size: -
j_call: TRBJ2-2
cdr3_aa: CASSLTGTANTGELFF
cdr3_nt: TGTGCCAGCAGCTTAACCGGGACAGCAAACACCGGGGAGCTGTTTTTT

d_call: -
v_call: TRBV5-4
clone_size: once
j_call: TRBJ2-7
cdr3_aa: CASSSVADSYEQYF
cdr3_nt: TGTGCCAGCAGCTCAGTGGCAGACTCCTACGAGCAGTACTTC

d_call: -
v_call: TRBV28
clone_size: -
j_call: TRBJ1-1
cdr3_aa: CASSPPGRLDTEAFF
cdr3_nt: TGTGCCAGCAGTCCCCCCGGACGCCTGGACACTGAAGCTTTCTTT

d_call: TRBD2
v_call: TRBV2
clone_size: few
j_call: TRBJ2-3
cdr3_aa: CASSEVASGRAGGTDTQYF
cdr3_nt: TGTGCCAGCAGTGAGGTCGCTAGCGGGAGGGCCGGGGGCACAGATACGCAGTATTTT

d_call: -
v_call: TRBV5-1
clone_size: -
j_call: TRBJ1-1
cdr3_aa: CASSIEGTEAFF
cdr3_nt: TGCGCCAGCAGCATCGAGGGGACTGAAGCTTTCTTT

d_call: -
v_call: TRBV6-5
clone_size: -
j_call: TRBJ2-7
cdr3_aa: CASKPTASYEQYF
cdr3_nt: TGTGCCAGCAAACCGACAGCGAGCTACGAGCAGTACTTC

d_call: TRBD1
v_call: TRBV7-9
clone_size: -
j_call: TRBJ1-1
cdr3_aa: CAGQIQGTNTEAFF
cdr3_nt: TGTGCCGGCCAAATACAGGGGACGAACACTGAAGCTTTCTTT

d_call: -
v_call: TRBV5-1
clone_size: -
j_call: TRBJ2-7
cdr3_aa: CASSLGQVNYEQYF
cdr3_nt: TGCGCCAGCAGCTTGGGACAGGTGAACTACGAGCAGTACTTC

d_call: -
v_call: TRBV9
clone_size: -
j_call: TRBJ2-4
cdr3_aa: CASSVGPAKNIQYF
cdr3_nt: TGTGCCAGCAGCGTTGGACCAGCCAAAAACATTCAGTACTTC

d_call: TRBD1
v_call: TRBV5-6
clone_size: -
j_call: TRBJ2-1
cdr3_aa: CASSLAWAGGSNEQFF
cdr3_nt: TGTGCCAGCAGCTTGGCTTGGGCAGGGGGCTCGAATGAGCAGTTCTTC

d_call: -
v_call: TRBV7-3
clone_size: -
j_call: TRBJ2-6
cdr3_aa: CASSSGANVLTF
cdr3_nt: TGTGCCAGCAGCTCTGGGGCCAACGTCCTGACTTTC

d_call: TRBD2
v_call: TRBV11-2
clone_size: -
j_call: TRBJ2-3
cdr3_aa: CASSLFGTRGSTDTQYF
cdr3_nt: TGTGCCAGCAGCTTATTTGGGACTAGGGGGAGCACAGATACGCAGTATTTT

d_call: TRBD1
v_call: TRBV27
clone_size: -
j_call: TRBJ1-5
cdr3_aa: CASSLFNRGDSNQPQHF
cdr3_nt: TGTGCCAGCAGTTTATTTAACAGGGGAGATAGCAATCAGCCCCAGCATTTT

d_call: -
v_call: TRBV4-1
clone_size: once
j_call: TRBJ2-5
cdr3_aa: CASSQVGLRKETQYF
cdr3_nt: TGCGCCAGCAGCCAAGTGGGCTTGAGAAAAGAGACCCAGTACTTC

d_call: TRBD2
v_call: TRBV6-5
clone_size: -
j_call: TRBJ2-7
cdr3_aa: CASSYLSTSGTYEQYF
cdr3_nt: TGTGCCAGCAGTTACCTTAGTACTAGCGGGACCTACGAGCAGTACTTC

d_call: -
v_call: TRBV28
clone_size: -
j_call: TRBJ1-5
cdr3_aa: CASSSPGTPGGQPQHF
cdr3_nt: TGTGCCAGCAGTTCCCCCGGGACCCCAGGAGGTCAGCCCCAGCATTTT

d_call: -
v_call: TRBV18
clone_size: -
j_call: TRBJ1-2
cdr3_aa: CASSPGAGESYGYTF
cdr3_nt: TGTGCCAGCTCACCAGGGGCAGGGGAAAGCTATGGCTACACCTTC

d_call: TRBD1
v_call: TRBV27
clone_size: -
j_call: TRBJ1-1
cdr3_aa: CASSKTRTGVEAFF
cdr3_nt: TGTGCCAGCAGTAAGACTCGGACAGGGGTTGAAGCTTTCTTT

d_call: TRBD2
v_call: TRBV11-3
clone_size: -
j_call: TRBJ2-5
cdr3_aa: CASSSRGASGETQYF
cdr3_nt: TGTGCCAGCAGCTCCCGTGGAGCTAGCGGGGAGACCCAGTACTTC

d_call: -
v_call: TRBV10-3
clone_size: -
j_call: TRBJ1-3
cdr3_aa: CAISESSISGNTIYF
cdr3_nt: TGTGCCATCAGTGAGTCTTCGATCTCTGGAAACACCATATATTTT

d_call: -
v_call: TRBV7-9
clone_size: -
j_call: TRBJ2-5
cdr3_aa: CASSPGDRAQETQYF
cdr3_nt: TGTGCCAGCAGCCCGGGGGACCGCGCTCAAGAGACCCAGTACTTC

d_call: -
v_call: TRBV19
clone_size: few
j_call: TRBJ2-6
cdr3_aa: CASSGGSGANVLTF
cdr3_nt: TGTGCCAGTAGTGGGGGCTCTGGGGCCAACGTCCTGACTTTC

d_call: TRBD1
v_call: TRBV15
clone_size: -
j_call: TRBJ2-1
cdr3_aa: CATSRVRDRDNEQFF
cdr3_nt: TGTGCCACCAGCAGAGTAAGGGACAGGGACAATGAGCAGTTCTTC

d_call: -
v_call: TRBV30
clone_size: few
j_call: TRBJ1-1
cdr3_aa: CAWSVQGYTEAFF
cdr3_nt: TGTGCCTGGAGTGTTCAGGGGTACACTGAAGCTTTCTTT

d_call: TRBD2
v_call: TRBV9
clone_size: -
j_call: TRBJ2-1
cdr3_aa: CASSVGASGSNEQFF
cdr3_nt: TGTGCCAGCAGCGTAGGGGCTAGCGGAAGCAATGAGCAGTTCTTC

d_call: TRBD2
v_call: TRBV5-1
clone_size: -
j_call: TRBJ2-7
cdr3_aa: CASSLEGTRAYEQYF
cdr3_nt: TGCGCCAGCAGCTTGGAAGGGACTAGGGCTTACGAGCAGTACTTC

d_call: TRBD2
v_call: TRBV5-6
clone_size: -
j_call: TRBJ2-5
cdr3_aa: CASTIRGLGQETQYF
cdr3_nt: TGTGCCAGCACTATCAGGGGACTAGGGCAAGAGACCCAGTACTTC

d_call: -
v_call: TRBV11-1
clone_size: -
j_call: TRBJ1-1
cdr3_aa: CASSLGGRTEAFF
cdr3_nt: TGTGCCAGCAGCTTAGGGGGTCGCACTGAAGCTTTCTTT

d_call: -
v_call: TRBV18
clone_size: -
j_call: TRBJ2-5
cdr3_aa: CASSPAEETQYF
cdr3_nt: TGTGCCAGCTCACCAGCTGAAGAGACCCAGTACTTC

d_call: -
v_call: TRBV19
clone_size: -
j_call: TRBJ2-7
cdr3_aa: CASPTRNYEQYF
cdr3_nt: TGTGCCAGTCCCACCCGGAATTACGAGCAGTACTTC

d_call: -
v_call: TRBV5-1
clone_size: -
j_call: TRBJ2-3
cdr3_aa: CASSIVSGFADTQYF
cdr3_nt: TGCGCCAGCAGCATAGTGTCCGGTTTTGCAGATACGCAGTATTTT

d_call: TRBD1
v_call: TRBV7-9
clone_size: -
j_call: TRBJ1-2
cdr3_aa: CASGNRGGYGYTF
cdr3_nt: TGTGCCAGCGGAAACAGGGGAGGCTATGGCTACACCTTC

d_call: TRBD1
v_call: TRBV7-9
clone_size: -
j_call: TRBJ2-4
cdr3_aa: CASSPIQGVKNIQYF
cdr3_nt: TGTGCCAGCAGCCCGATACAGGGGGTAAAAAACATTCAGTACTTC

d_call: -
v_call: TRBV5-4
clone_size: -
j_call: TRBJ1-1
cdr3_aa: CASSSARHRNTEAFF
cdr3_nt: TGTGCCAGCAGCTCGGCGAGGCACAGGAACACTGAAGCTTTCTTT

d_call: -
v_call: TRBV6-1
clone_size: -
j_call: TRBJ2-7
cdr3_aa: CASSPGGTVLYEQYF
cdr3_nt: TGTGCCAGCAGCCCCGGGGGGACAGTTCTATACGAGCAGTACTTC

d_call: TRBD1
v_call: TRBV10-3
clone_size: once
j_call: TRBJ2-1
cdr3_aa: CAISRDRGYNEQFF
cdr3_nt: TGTGCCATCAGTAGGGACAGGGGGTACAATGAGCAGTTCTTC

d_call: -
v_call: TRBV15
clone_size: -
j_call: TRBJ1-4
cdr3_aa: CATSSTGTEKLFF
cdr3_nt: TGTGCCACCAGCAGTACAGGGACTGAAAAACTGTTTTTT

d_call: -
v_call: TRBV14
clone_size: once
j_call: TRBJ2-3
cdr3_aa: CASSQMGRAHLTDTQYF
cdr3_nt: TGTGCCAGCAGCCAGATGGGTAGGGCCCACCTCACAGATACGCAGTATTTT

d_call: -
v_call: TRBV11-3
clone_size: -
j_call: TRBJ2-7
cdr3_aa: CASSLGGGDIEQYF
cdr3_nt: TGTGCCAGCAGCTTAGGAGGAGGGGATATCGAGCAGTACTTC

d_call: -
v_call: TRBV10-3
clone_size: -
j_call: TRBJ2-7
cdr3_aa: CAIRDMAKLLEQYF
cdr3_nt: TGTGCCATCAGGGATATGGCCAAGCTCCTCGAGCAGTACTTC

d_call: -
v_call: TRBV27
clone_size: -
j_call: TRBJ2-7
cdr3_aa: CASSKPAGGFYEQYF
cdr3_nt: TGTGCCAGCAGCAAACCAGCCGGGGGCTTCTACGAGCAGTACTTC

d_call: -
v_call: TRBV7-2
clone_size: -
j_call: TRBJ2-2
cdr3_aa: CASSLLGDYTGELFF
cdr3_nt: TGTGCCAGCAGCTTACTGGGGGATTACACCGGGGAGCTGTTTTTT